These 16 T cell receptor beta chains came from one sample sequenced in a study of CD8 T cells in Susac syndrome. An amount of RNA that ranged from roughly 0.45 to 1 ug was reverse transcribed with random hexamers. TCRdb analysed the immunoSEQ multiplex PCR reads with MiXCR anew, one entry per CDR3 protein. This repertoire shows 120,000 or so distinct CDR3 sequences, around 94% found once; its top ten account for more than 0.2%. Sequencing input: CD8+ T cells from PBMCs. The source is a human donor with Susac syndrome.

This clonotype was recorded once. The chain employs TRBV25-1 and TRBJ2-3, with D possibly being TRBD2 (6 bases). The CDR3 sequence is 14 residues long. Germline lookup yields CDR1 MGHDK and CDR2 SYGVNS. V lost 6 bases to trimming and J lost 1 base, with 11 bases between them. The chain's CDR3 is CASRGRLGTDTQYF. CDR3 nucleotide sequence: TGTGCCAGCAGGGGGAGGTTAGGCACAGATACGCAGTATTTT.

The rearrangement links TRBV4-1 to TRBJ2-7, with D possibly being TRBD1 (5 bases). The germline V gene encodes CDR1 MGHRA and CDR2 YSYEKL. V lost 1 base and J 3 bases, leaving 10 bases between the germline ends. The CDR3 sequence is 14 residues long. In DNA form, the CDR3 reads TGCGCCAGCAGCCAAGGTTGGGGCAACTACGAGCAGTACTTC. Its translation is CASSQGWGNYEQYF.

This chain connects TRBV27 to TRBJ1-2, with D maybe TRBD1 (5 bases). Trimming pared 5 bases from V and 6 bases from J, leaving 16 bases between. CDR3 length equals 14 residues. The germline V gene has CDR1 MNHEY and CDR2 SMNVEV (reference sequence). CDR3 loop: CASSPAGTWDGYTF. The CDR3 DNA reads as TGTGCCAGCAGTCCCGCCGGGACTTGGGATGGCTACACCTTC.

The chain links TRBV30 to TRBJ2-5, with D possibly matching TRBD2 (6 bases). Germline V gives CDR1 GTSNPN, CDR2 SVGIG (reference sequence). The CDR3 sequence is 15 residues long. V gave up 2 bases and J gave up 5 bases, with 18 bases separating them. The CDR3, as DNA: TGTGCCTGGAGTACCGGGGGTGGCGGGGCGGAGACCCAGTACTTC. Encoded protein: CAWSTGGGGAETQYF.

This clonotype was recorded only once. The rearrangement uses TRBV20-1 and TRBJ2-1; no clear D gene. Germline V gives CDR1 DFQATT, CDR2 SNEGSKA (reference sequence). The CDR3 has 13 residues. The CDR3 sequence: CRPSLLSYNEQFF. In DNA, the CDR3 is TGCAGGCCCAGTTTACTCTCCTACAATGAGCAGTTCTTC.

The gene calls are TRBV29-1 and TRBJ2-3; D is uncertain. Germline V lookup: CDR1 SQVTM, CDR2 ANQGSEA. The ends were cut back, 0 bases at V and 3 bases at J, with 13 bases in the middle. CDR3 size: 15 residues. The CDR3 region is CSVEDPGIRTDTQYF. CDR3 nucleotide sequence: TGCAGCGTTGAAGACCCTGGGATTCGGACAGATACGCAGTATTTT.

The rearrangement links TRBV19 to TRBJ1-1; D might be TRBD1 (6 bases). CDR3 length: 14 residues. V was trimmed by 4 bases and J by 5 bases, leaving 14 bases between them. Per germline, CDR1 LNHDA and CDR2 SQIVND (reference sequence). CDR3 bases: TGTGCCAGTAGTACAACAGGGTCGAGAACTGAAGCTTTCTTT. Amino acids: CASSTTGSRTEAFF.

The chain is built from TRBV7-9 and TRBJ2-1; D gene unclear. Germline-derived CDR1 and CDR2 are SEHNR and FQNEAQ (reference sequence). The CDR3 covers 13 residues. The germline V and J ends were trimmed by 5 bases and 5 bases, with 10 bases remaining between them. The CDR3 reads CASSPESNNEQFF. In nucleotides, the CDR3 is TGTGCCAGCAGCCCCGAGTCCAACAATGAGCAGTTCTTC.

CDR3 sequence reads: CASRGQTGLNTEAFF. CDR3 DNA sequence: TGTGCCAGCAGGGGACAAACCGGCCTGAACACTGAAGCTTTCTTT. The V gene is TRBV27, the J gene TRBJ1-1; D possibly corresponds to TRBD1 (6 bases). V lost 6 bases and J 0 bases, leaving 14 bases between the germline ends. The CDR3 has 15 residues. The germline V gene encodes CDR1 MNHEY and CDR2 SMNVEV (reference sequence).

The chain combines TRBV29-1 with TRBJ2-1; possible D gene TRBD1, 5 bases. Trimming pared 7 bases from V and 6 bases from J, leaving 16 bases between. This CDR3 has 13 residues. CDR1 SQVTM and CDR2 ANQGSEA come from the germline V gene. This chain's CDR3 is CSGRTRQFNEQFF. The CDR3 region has the DNA TGCAGCGGCCGCACCCGACAGTTCAATGAGCAGTTCTTC.

The chain combines TRBV9 with TRBJ1-2, with TRBD1 matching over 9 bases. The CDR3 has 15 residues. Germline trimming cut 3 bases from V and 5 bases from J; bases unmatched to any gene: 8. Germline V lookup: CDR1 SGDLS, CDR2 YYNGEE. The CDR3: CASSATGGVDYGYTF. The DNA for the CDR3 is TGTGCCAGCAGCGCAACAGGGGGCGTTGATTATGGCTACACCTTC.

The rearrangement uses TRBV30 and TRBJ2-5, with D uncertain. V was pared by 2 bases and J by 4 bases, with 11 bases between. CDR1 and CDR2 from the germline V gene are GTSNPN and SVGIG (reference sequence). CDR3 length: 13 residues. CDR3 coding DNA: TGTGCCTGGAGTACCCAGGTGGGAGAGACCCAGTACTTC. It codes for CAWSTQVGETQYF. The full variable domain, its missing parts supplied by reference TRBV30 and TRBJ2-5, is SQTIHQWPATLVQPVGSPLSLECTVEGTSNPNLYWYRQAAGRGLQLLFYSVGIGQISSEVPQNLSASRPQDRQFILSSKKLLLSDSGFYLCAWSTQVGETQYFGPGTRLLVL.

The V gene is TRBV27, the J gene TRBJ2-7; possible D gene TRBD2, 6 bases. This CDR3 is 13 amino acids long. CDR1 is MNHEY and CDR2 is SMNVEV in the germline V gene (reference sequence). V dropped 0 bases and J dropped 5 bases, with 8 bases sitting between them. The CDR3 DNA sequence: TGTGCCAGCAGTTTATCGGGCGGGAACGAGCAGTACTTC. Protein: CASSLSGGNEQYF.

This clonotype was seen a single time. This chain links TRBV3-1 with TRBJ2-7; D remains unclear. CDR1 is LGHDT and CDR2 is YNNKEL in the germline V gene (reference sequence). The length of the CDR3 is 13 residues. V shed 4 bases and J shed 3 bases, with 10 bases lying between them. The CDR3 loop reads CASSPGHFYEQYF. Written as DNA, the CDR3 is TGTGCCAGCAGCCCGGGCCACTTCTACGAGCAGTACTTC.

V is TRBV27 and J is TRBJ2-1, with TRBD1 matching over 10 bases. CDR3 length: 15 residues. Losses at the gene ends were 2 bases for V and 9 bases for J; bases not matched to a gene: 7. Germline V CDR1 and CDR2: MNHEY, SMNVEV (reference sequence). The CDR3 sequence: CASSLAGTGDTEQFF. The CDR3 DNA is TGTGCCAGCAGTTTAGCCGGGACAGGGGATACTGAGCAGTTCTTC.

J is TRBJ2-5 and V is TRBV20-1; tentative D call: TRBD1 (5 bases). The V and J ends lost 4 bases and 2 bases respectively, with 8 bases between them. From germline, CDR1 is DFQATT and CDR2 SNEGSKA (reference sequence). The CDR3 has 12 amino acids. The DNA of the CDR3 is TGCAGTGCTACCGACAGACAAGAGACCCAGTACTTC. It yields the protein CSATDRQETQYF.